This TCR beta chain was captured in a study of blood T cell repertoires in COVID-19. Study as a whole: Sites in the United States, Italy and Spain provided acute and convalescent COVID-19 samples.

Clones were sequenced by immunoSEQ multiplex PCR, and TCRdb holds only the in-frame ones, with some missing. The repertoire holds under 150,000 clones, with about 76% as singletons. Germline CDR1 ENHRY, CDR2 SYGVKD. The V end lost 4 bases, the J end lost 1 base, and 14 bases lay between the germline ends. The CDR3 is 16 amino acids. The rearrangement joins TRBV10-3 to TRBJ2-1; maybe TRBD2 (5 bases). This sequence was found in an elderly man with acute or convalescent COVID-19. Source material: peripheral blood. CDR3 sequence (DNA): TGTGCCATCAGTGGGACTCACACCTATTCCTACAATGAGCAGTTCTTC. Translated: CAISGTHTYSYNEQFF.